The clone carrying this T cell receptor beta chain has just one count. The CDR3 is 16 amino acids. The germline V gene encodes CDR1 MNHEY and CDR2 SVGAGI. Trimming stripped 0 bases from V and 1 base from J, with 12 bases between. The entry originates in a study of blood T cell repertoires in COVID-19. On the study more broadly: COVID-19 samples from acute and convalescent phases originated in the United States, Italy and Spain.

The assay was immunoSEQ multiplex PCR, and TCRdb's table has in-frame clones only and misses some. The table includes about 50,000 clones, approximately 85% detected once. The sequenced sample consisted of peripheral blood. This sequence originates from a woman aged 55-69 years with acute or convalescent COVID-19. J is TRBJ1-1 and V is TRBV6-5; the D is unclear. This CDR3 reads CASSYSVGLPNTEAFF. CDR3 coding DNA: TGTGCCAGCAGTTACTCGGTTGGACTCCCGAACACTGAAGCTTTCTTT.